This paragraph reports one T cell receptor beta chain. As yet, its antigen is unknown. The data belong to a study of blood T cells in healthy people across ages. CDR1 is SGDLS, CDR2 YYNGEE, per germline. The CDR3 is 16 amino acids. J was trimmed by 0 bases and V by 1 base; bases with no gene match: 3. PCR was performed a second time for roughly 7 to 11 cycles using a sample-barcoded 5' primer and a J-beta primer mix. A template-switch adaptor containing 12 random nucleotides labeled each cDNA molecule. TCRdb reprocessed the 5' RACE reads with MiXCR, giving one entry per CDR3 protein. The data hold roughly 1.9 million distinct CDR3 sequences, with 39% observed a single time. Broader study findings: Changes in expanded clonotypes were possibly confounded, as the CMV status of donors was unknown.

The sequencing sample was made of blood. This receptor was identified in a human donor in good health. V usage is TRBV9 and J usage is TRBJ2-5, with 10 bases that match TRBD2. The CDR3 sequence is CASSVLAGGNQETQYF. In nucleotides, the CDR3 is TGTGCCAGCAGCGTATTAGCGGGGGGTAACCAAGAGACCCAGTACTTC. The variable domain in full, completed from reference TRBV9 and TRBJ2-5, reads DSGVTQTPKHLITATGQRVTLRCSPRSGDLSVYWYQQSLDQGLQFLIQYYNGEERAKGNILERFSAQQFPDLHSELNLSSLELGDSALYFCASSVLAGGNQETQYFGPGTRLLVL.